The 23 T cell receptor beta chains reported below all come from one sample, sequenced in a study of T-cell memory formation after mild COVID-19. A single record per CDR3 protein comes from TCRdb applying MiXCR to the 5' RACE reads. The repertoire holds roughly 350,000 distinct CDR3 sequences, around 28% seen once, with roughly 13% in the top ten. Sequences were obtained from PBMCs or a T cell subset sorted from them (not recorded which). These receptors originate from an adult woman who had mild COVID-19 (a few samples of this study predate the infection). Cell type and time point are not known.

The chain carries TRBV7-6 and TRBJ2-1; TRBD2 is a possible D gene (6 bases). V shed 6 bases and J shed 2 bases, with 20 bases lying between them. Germline CDR1 SGHVS, CDR2 FNYEAQ. The CDR3 length is 17 residues. The CDR3 protein is CASSYAAAGGPYNEQFF. CDR3 nucleotides: TGTGCCAGCAGTTACGCGGCCGCCGGGGGACCCTACAATGAGCAGTTCTTC.

V is TRBV12-1 and J is TRBJ1-6; the D segment call TRBD1 is taken from the table without a DNA check. TRBV12-1 is assigned pseudogene status. CDR3 length: 14 amino acids. This CDR3 reads CASSVIGENSPLHF. The DNA of the CDR3 is TGTGCCAGCAGCGTTATAGGGGAAAATTCACCCCTCCACTTT.

CDR3 amino acids: CSVDVGEQFF. CDR3 bases: TGCAGCGTTGATGTCGGTGAGCAGTTCTTC. This chain uses TRBV29-1 with TRBJ2-1, with D unclear. CDR1 and CDR2 (germline): SQVTM, ANQGSEA. V shed 3 bases and J shed 9 bases, with 6 bases lying between them. The CDR3 is made up of 10 amino acids.

This clonotype was detected only a few times. The chain carries TRBV12-3 or TRBV12-4 and TRBJ2-2; D is ambiguous. Trimming removed 5 bases at V and 6 bases at J, with 13 bases between. The CDR3 has 14 amino acids. As DNA, the CDR3 is TGTGCCAGCAGTCCTGACTTCACACCCGGGGAGCTGTTTTTT. Protein: CASSPDFTPGELFF.

The chain couples TRBV4-2 to TRBJ2-3; TRBD2 matches 8 bases. The CDR3 has 17 residues. Trimming removed 4 bases from V and 2 bases from J; junction bases left unmatched: 11. Germline V CDR1 and CDR2: LGHNA, YNFKEQ. CDR3 coding DNA: TGTGCCAGCAGCCTACCATCACTAGCGGAGATCACAGATACGCAGTATTTT. This translates into CASSLPSLAEITDTQYF.

V is TRBV5-1 and J is TRBJ1-1; D unclear. This CDR3 has 13 amino acids. Per the germline V gene, CDR1 is SGHRS and CDR2 is YFSETQ. V gave up 4 bases and J gave up 6 bases, with 13 bases separating them. The chain's CDR3 is CASSLRGYSEAFF. In nucleotides, the CDR3 is TGCGCCAGCAGCCTGCGTGGGTACTCTGAAGCTTTCTTT. Supplemented by reference TRBV5-1 and TRBJ1-1, the full variable domain reads KAGVTQTPRYLIKTRGQQVTLSCSPISGHRSVSWYQQTPGQGLQFLFEYFSETQRNKGNFPGRFSGRQFSNSRSEMNVSTLELGDSALYLCASSLRGYSEAFFGQGTRLTVV.

This chain joins TRBV28 and TRBJ1-6; D is uncertain. CDR3 length: 12 amino acids. Trimming stripped 2 bases from V and 10 bases from J, with 6 bases between. From germline, CDR1 is MDHEN and CDR2 SYDVKM. For the CDR3, the DNA is TGTGCCAGCAGTTTAAACCACTCACCCCTCCACTTT. Translating it yields CASSLNHSPLHF.

V gene TRBV6-5 combines with J gene TRBJ1-2, with 7 bases that match TRBD1. The germline V gene encodes CDR1 MNHEY and CDR2 SVGAGI. The V and J ends lost 6 bases and 5 bases, in that order; junction bases with no gene match: 6. The CDR3 is made up of 13 amino acids. The CDR3 bases are TGTGCCAGCAGCCGGGACAGAGAGTATGGCTACACCTTC. Translated, it gives CASSRDREYGYTF.

The chain recombines TRBV7-9 with TRBJ1-2, with D perhaps matching TRBD1 (6 bases). With 4 bases removed from V and 2 bases from J, the gap between germline ends came to 14 bases. The CDR3 loop spans 15 amino acids. The germline gives CDR1 SEHNR, CDR2 FQNEAQ (reference sequence). As DNA, the CDR3 is TGTGCCAGCAGCTCTTCCCCCGGACAGAACTATGGCTACACCTTC. Its translation is CASSSSPGQNYGYTF. The full variable domain, rest sourced from reference TRBV7-9 and TRBJ1-2, is DTGVSQNPRHKITKRGQNVTFRCDPISEHNRLYWYRQTLGQGPEFLTYFQNEAQLEKSRLLSDRFSAERPKGSFSTLEIQRTEQGDSAMYLCASSSSPGQNYGYTFGSGTRLTVV.

The chain employs TRBV15 and TRBJ2-5, with a weak D call TRBD1 (7 bases). V gave up 1 base and J gave up 5 bases, with 14 bases separating them. CDR3 length: 15 amino acids. The germline gives CDR1 LNHNV, CDR2 YYDKDF (reference sequence). CDR3 sequence (DNA): TGTGCCACCAGCAGAGTAGGAGGGGGCAGGGAGACCCAGTACTTC. The encoded protein is CATSRVGGGRETQYF. The full variable domain, with the rest looked up from reference TRBV15 and TRBJ2-5, is DAMVIQNPRYQVTQFGKPVTLSCSQTLNHNVMYWYQQKSSQAPKLLFHYYDKDFNNEADTPDNFQSRRPNTSFCFLDIRSPGLGDTAMYLCATSRVGGGRETQYFGPGTRLLVL.

The chain couples TRBV7-9 to TRBJ2-1, with TRBD2 identical over 10 bases. V lost 6 bases, J lost 4 bases, and 9 bases stayed unmatched. CDR1 is SEHNR, CDR2 FQNEAQ, per germline (reference sequence). The CDR3 extends over 16 amino acids. CDR3 in amino acids: CASRGASGRRYNEQFF. Here the CDR3 DNA reads TGTGCCAGCAGGGGAGCTAGCGGGAGAAGGTACAATGAGCAGTTCTTC.

The rearrangement links TRBV11-2 to TRBJ1-2; TRBD1 aligns across 11 bases. This CDR3 region has 14 residues. Germline V lookup: CDR1 SGHAT, CDR2 FQNNGV. After removal of 5 bases from V and 7 bases from J, the junction contained 6 bases not matched to a gene. CDR3 loop: CASSLDRGQSGYTF. CDR3 bases: TGTGCCAGCAGCCTGGACAGGGGGCAAAGTGGCTACACCTTC. Full variable domain (missing parts from reference TRBV11-2 and TRBJ1-2): EAGVAQSPRYKIIEKRQSVAFWCNPISGHATLYWYQQILGQGPKLLIQFQNNGVVDDSQLPKDRFSAERLKGVDSTLKIQPAKLEDSAVYLCASSLDRGQSGYTFGSGTRLTVV.

This clonotype was detected a few times. The CDR3 reads CASSLRAAPTRPPDTQYF. CDR3 DNA sequence: TGTGCCAGCAGCCTGAGGGCGGCTCCTACTCGACCGCCAGATACGCAGTATTTT. The chain links TRBV7-6 to TRBJ2-3, with D tentatively TRBD2 (5 bases). The CDR3 covers 18 residues. Germline CDR1 is SGHVS and CDR2 is FNYEAQ. V gave up 5 bases and J gave up 4 bases, with 25 bases separating them.

This clonotype has a handful of counts. The chain recombines TRBV5-1 with TRBJ2-1; perhaps TRBD2 as D (5 bases). Germline V CDR1 and CDR2: SGHRS, YFSETQ. This CDR3 contains 14 residues. Deletions cut 5 bases from V and 0 bases from J, with 9 bases between. The DNA of the CDR3 is TGCGCCAGCAGTGAGAGGGTCTCCTACAATGAGCAGTTCTTC. Translated, it gives CASSERVSYNEQFF.

The chain couples TRBV2 to TRBJ2-1; the match to TRBD2 covers 13 bases. The CDR3 extends over 18 amino acids. Germline assignment: CDR1 SNHLY and CDR2 FYNNEI. J gave up 0 bases and V 5 bases, and 7 bases lay outside the gene matches. CDR3 sequence (DNA): TGTGCCAGCAGTTACGGGACTAGCGGGGCTAGCTCCTACAATGAGCAGTTCTTC. It translates to CASSYGTSGASSYNEQFF.

The chain uses TRBV7-9 and TRBJ1-1; tentative D call: TRBD1 (6 bases). CDR1 SEHNR and CDR2 FQNEAQ come from the germline V gene (reference sequence). Between the trimmed V and J ends, which lost 4 bases and 1 base, there was a span of 28 bases. CDR3 length: 20 residues. CDR3 protein: CASSSLIRERPGHWNTEAFF. DNA of the CDR3: TGTGCCAGCAGCTCTCTTATTCGGGAAAGACCGGGACACTGGAACACTGAAGCTTTCTTT.

In this sample, this clonotype turned up a few times. The chain couples TRBV4-1 to TRBJ2-2; D possibly uses TRBD1 or TRBD2 (5 bases each). V was trimmed by 8 bases and J by 0 bases, leaving 10 bases between them. The CDR3 runs 14 residues. Germline values: CDR1 MGHRA, CDR2 YSYEKL. CDR3 nucleotides: TGCGCCAGCGGGACGGCCTCGAACACCGGGGAGCTGTTTTTT. It encodes CASGTASNTGELFF.

This sequence joins TRBV2 and TRBJ2-6; tentative D call: TRBD1 (5 bases). The germline V and J ends were trimmed by 9 bases and 2 bases, with 8 bases remaining between them. This CDR3 spans 13 amino acids. CDR1 is SNHLY, CDR2 FYNNEI, per germline. The CDR3 DNA reads as TGTGCCAGTAGGGGCGCTGGGGCCAACGTCCTGACTTTC. Encoded protein: CASRGAGANVLTF.

This chain connects TRBV10-3 to TRBJ2-5; 10 bases line up with TRBD2. The V and J ends lost 10 bases and 1 base, in that order; junction bases with no gene match: 6. Germline CDR1 is ENHRY and CDR2 is SYGVKD. The CDR3 consists of 14 residues. The chain's CDR3 is CATRLAGGQETQYF. In nucleotides, the CDR3 is TGTGCCACCCGACTAGCGGGTGGCCAAGAGACCCAGTACTTC.

This clonotype was seen a handful of times. V and J are TRBV4-2 and TRBJ2-7, with 14 nucleotides matching TRBD2. The CDR3 contains 19 residues. The V segment lost 4 bases and the J segment 0 bases; nucleotides outside the gene matches: 11. Germline V lookup: CDR1 LGHNA, CDR2 YNFKEQ. CDR3 bases: TGTGCCAGCAGCCTAGGTCTGACTAGCGGGGGGGCAATCTCCTACGAGCAGTACTTC. This encodes CASSLGLTSGGAISYEQYF.

This clonotype is a singleton in its sample. The chain links TRBV11-3 to TRBJ2-7; 9 bases line up with TRBD1. The junction had 9 bases not matched to a gene; V was cut back by 8 bases and J by 7 bases. Germline V gene data show CDR1 as SGHNT and CDR2 as YENEEA. This CDR3 contains 13 residues. CDR3 bases: TGTGCCAGCCCGGACAGGGGCTCGTGGGAGCAGTACTTC. Residues: CASPDRGSWEQYF.

The table lists this clonotype with a count of one. The chain couples TRBV7-6 to TRBJ2-7, with TRBD1 identical over 9 bases. CDR3 length: 15 residues. The V and J ends lost 3 bases and 2 bases, in that order; junction bases with no gene match: 5. The germline CDR1 and CDR2 sequences are SGHVS and FNYEAQ. CDR3 amino acids: CASSFGGQGTYEQYF. The CDR3 DNA sequence: TGTGCCAGCAGCTTCGGCGGACAGGGGACCTACGAGCAGTACTTC.

V and J are TRBV12-3 or TRBV12-4 and TRBJ2-3; 9 bases fit TRBD2. The CDR3 runs 15 residues. The V gene end was trimmed by 4 bases and the J gene end by 2 bases; junction bases not matched to a gene: 4. The CDR3 protein is CASSSAGGITDTQYF. The DNA for the CDR3 is TGTGCCAGCAGTTCAGCGGGGGGTATCACAGATACGCAGTATTTT.